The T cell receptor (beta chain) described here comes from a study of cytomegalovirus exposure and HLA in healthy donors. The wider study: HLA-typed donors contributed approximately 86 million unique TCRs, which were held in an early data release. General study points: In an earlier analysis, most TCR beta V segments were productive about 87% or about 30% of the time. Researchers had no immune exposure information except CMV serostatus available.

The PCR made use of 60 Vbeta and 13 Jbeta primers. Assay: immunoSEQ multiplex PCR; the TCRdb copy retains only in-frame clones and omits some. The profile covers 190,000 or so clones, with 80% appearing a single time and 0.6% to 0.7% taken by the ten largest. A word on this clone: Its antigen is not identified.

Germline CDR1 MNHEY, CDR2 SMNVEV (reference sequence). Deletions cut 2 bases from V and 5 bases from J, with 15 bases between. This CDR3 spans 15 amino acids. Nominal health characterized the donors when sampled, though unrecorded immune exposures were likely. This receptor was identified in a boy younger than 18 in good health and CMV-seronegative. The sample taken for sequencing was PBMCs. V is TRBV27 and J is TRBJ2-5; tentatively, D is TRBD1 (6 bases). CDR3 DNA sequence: TGTGCCAGCAGTTTAGAAACAGGGTGGCAGGAGACCCAGTACTTC. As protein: CASSLETGWQETQYF.